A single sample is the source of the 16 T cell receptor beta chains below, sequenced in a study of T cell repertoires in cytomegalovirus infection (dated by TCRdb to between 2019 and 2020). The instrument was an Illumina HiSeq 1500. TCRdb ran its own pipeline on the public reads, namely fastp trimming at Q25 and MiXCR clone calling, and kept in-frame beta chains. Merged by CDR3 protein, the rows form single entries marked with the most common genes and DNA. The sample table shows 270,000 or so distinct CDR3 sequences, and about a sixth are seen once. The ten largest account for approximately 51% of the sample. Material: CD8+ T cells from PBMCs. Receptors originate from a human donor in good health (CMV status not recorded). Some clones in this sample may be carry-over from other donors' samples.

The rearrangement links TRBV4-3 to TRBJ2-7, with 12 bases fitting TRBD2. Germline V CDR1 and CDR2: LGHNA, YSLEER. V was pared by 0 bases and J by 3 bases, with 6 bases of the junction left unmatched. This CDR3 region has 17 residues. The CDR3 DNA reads TGCGCCAGCAGCCAAGACGCCCGGACTAGCGGGGTCTACGAGCAGTACTTC. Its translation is CASSQDARTSGVYEQYF.

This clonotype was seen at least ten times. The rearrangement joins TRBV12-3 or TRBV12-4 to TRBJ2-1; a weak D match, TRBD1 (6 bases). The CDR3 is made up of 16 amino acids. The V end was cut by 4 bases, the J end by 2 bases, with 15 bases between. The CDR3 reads CASSSGQTIPYNEQFF. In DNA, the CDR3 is TGTGCCAGCAGTTCCGGACAGACAATACCCTACAATGAGCAGTTCTTC.

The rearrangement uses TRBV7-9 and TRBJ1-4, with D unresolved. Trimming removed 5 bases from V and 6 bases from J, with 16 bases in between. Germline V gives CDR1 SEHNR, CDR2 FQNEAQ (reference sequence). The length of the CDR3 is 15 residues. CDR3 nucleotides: TGTGCCAGCAGCCCCTCCTATGATACATATGAAAAACTGTTTTTT. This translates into CASSPSYDTYEKLFF. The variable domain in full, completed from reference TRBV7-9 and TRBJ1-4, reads DTGVSQNPRHKITKRGQNVTFRCDPISEHNRLYWYRQTLGQGPEFLTYFQNEAQLEKSRLLSDRFSAERPKGSFSTLEIQRTEQGDSAMYLCASSPSYDTYEKLFFGSGTQLSVL.

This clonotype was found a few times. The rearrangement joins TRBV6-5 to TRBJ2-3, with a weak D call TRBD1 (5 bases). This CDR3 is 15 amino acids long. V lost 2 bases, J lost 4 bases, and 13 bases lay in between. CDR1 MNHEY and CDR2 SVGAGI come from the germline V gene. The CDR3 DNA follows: TGTGCCAGCAGTTACGGGGCAAGTGGGTCAGATACGCAGTATTTT. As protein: CASSYGASGSDTQYF.

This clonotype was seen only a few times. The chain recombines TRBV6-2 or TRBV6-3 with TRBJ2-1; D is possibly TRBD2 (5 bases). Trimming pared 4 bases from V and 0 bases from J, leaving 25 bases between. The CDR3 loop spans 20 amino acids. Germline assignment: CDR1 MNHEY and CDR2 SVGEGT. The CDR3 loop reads CASSLGSISTPVSSYNEQFF. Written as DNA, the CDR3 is TGTGCCAGCAGTTTGGGGAGTATAAGTACCCCAGTCAGCTCCTACAATGAGCAGTTCTTC.

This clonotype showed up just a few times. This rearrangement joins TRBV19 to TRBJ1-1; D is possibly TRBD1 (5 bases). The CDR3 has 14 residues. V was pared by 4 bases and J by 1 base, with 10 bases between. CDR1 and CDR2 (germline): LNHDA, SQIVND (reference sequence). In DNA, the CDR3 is TGTGCCAGTAGTACGGGGGGTGGGAACACTGAAGCTTTCTTT. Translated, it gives CASSTGGGNTEAFF.

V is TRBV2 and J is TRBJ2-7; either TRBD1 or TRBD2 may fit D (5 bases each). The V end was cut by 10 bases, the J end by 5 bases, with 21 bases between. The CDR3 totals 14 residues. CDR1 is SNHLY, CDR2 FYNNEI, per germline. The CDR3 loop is CATSGSRQGHEQYF. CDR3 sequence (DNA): TGTGCCACCAGCGGCAGTCGGCAGGGCCACGAGCAGTACTTC.

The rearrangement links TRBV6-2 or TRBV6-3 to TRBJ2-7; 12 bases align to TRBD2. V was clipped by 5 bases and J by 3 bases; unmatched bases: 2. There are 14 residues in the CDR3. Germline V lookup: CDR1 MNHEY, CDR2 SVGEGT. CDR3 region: CASSAGLAGYEQYF. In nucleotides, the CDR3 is TGTGCCAGCAGTGCGGGACTAGCGGGCTACGAGCAGTACTTC.

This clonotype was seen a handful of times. CDR3 sequence (DNA): TGTGCCAGCAGAGAAACGGGGATATTTAACTATGGCTACACCTTC. Amino acids: CASRETGIFNYGYTF. The chain employs TRBV27 and TRBJ1-2; D is unresolved. CDR1 MNHEY and CDR2 SMNVEV come from the germline V gene (reference sequence). With 6 bases removed from V and 1 base from J, the gap between germline ends came to 15 bases. CDR3 size: 15 residues.

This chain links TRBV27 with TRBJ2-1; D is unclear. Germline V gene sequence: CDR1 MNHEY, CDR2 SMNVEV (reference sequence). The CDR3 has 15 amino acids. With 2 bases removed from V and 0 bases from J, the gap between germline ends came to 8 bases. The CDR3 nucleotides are TGTGCCAGCAGTTTAGTGAAAGCCTCCTACAATGAGCAGTTCTTC. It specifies CASSLVKASYNEQFF.

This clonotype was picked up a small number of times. The CDR3 is CASSLVSAGEPYEQYF. The CDR3 DNA sequence: TGTGCCAGCAGTTTAGTCTCGGCAGGGGAACCCTACGAGCAGTACTTC. V gene TRBV28 combines with J gene TRBJ2-7, with D possibly TRBD1 on 6 matching bases. This CDR3 contains 16 residues. Per the germline V gene, CDR1 is MDHEN and CDR2 is SYDVKM. V was shortened by 2 bases and J by 2 bases, with 16 bases between the two germline ends.

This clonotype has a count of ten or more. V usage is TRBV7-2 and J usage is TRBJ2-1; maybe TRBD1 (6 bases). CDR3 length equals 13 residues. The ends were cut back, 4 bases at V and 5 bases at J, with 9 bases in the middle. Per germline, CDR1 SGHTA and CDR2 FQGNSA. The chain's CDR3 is CASSWDTDNEQFF. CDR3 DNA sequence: TGTGCCAGCAGCTGGGACACTGACAATGAGCAGTTCTTC.

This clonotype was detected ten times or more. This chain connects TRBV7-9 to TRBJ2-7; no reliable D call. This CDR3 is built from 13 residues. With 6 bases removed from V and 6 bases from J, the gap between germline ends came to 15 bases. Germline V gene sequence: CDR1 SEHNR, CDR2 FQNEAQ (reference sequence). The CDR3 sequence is CASRSGRASEQYF. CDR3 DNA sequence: TGTGCCAGCAGATCCGGACGGGCCAGCGAGCAGTACTTC.

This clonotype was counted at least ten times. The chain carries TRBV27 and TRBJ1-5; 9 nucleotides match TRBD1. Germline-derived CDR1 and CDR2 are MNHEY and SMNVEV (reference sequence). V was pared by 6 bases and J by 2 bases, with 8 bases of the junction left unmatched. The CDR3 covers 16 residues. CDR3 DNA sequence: TGTGCCAGCAGGCCTAGGACAGGGGAAGGCAATCAGCCCCAGCATTTT. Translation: CASRPRTGEGNQPQHF.

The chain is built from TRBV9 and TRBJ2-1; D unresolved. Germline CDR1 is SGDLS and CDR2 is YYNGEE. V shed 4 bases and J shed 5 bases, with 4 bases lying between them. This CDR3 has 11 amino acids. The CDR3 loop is CASSINNEQFF. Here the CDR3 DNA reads TGTGCCAGCAGCATCAACAATGAGCAGTTCTTC.

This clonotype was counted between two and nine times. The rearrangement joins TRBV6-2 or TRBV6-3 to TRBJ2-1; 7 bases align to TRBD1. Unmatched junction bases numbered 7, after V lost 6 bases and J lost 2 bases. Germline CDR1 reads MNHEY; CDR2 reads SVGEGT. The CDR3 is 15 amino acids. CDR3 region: CASSSDRATYNEQFF. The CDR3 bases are TGTGCCAGCAGCTCAGACAGGGCTACCTACAATGAGCAGTTCTTC.